Shown below are 14 T cell receptor beta chains from a single sample sequenced in a study of CD8 T cells in Susac syndrome (dated by TCRdb to between 2018 and 2021). Receptor libraries were prepared by the immunoSEQ multiplex PCR assay. RNA was extracted using the RNeasy kit, and roughly 0.5 to 1 microgram was reverse transcribed with random hexamers. TCRdb trimmed public reads at Q25 via fastp, called clones via MiXCR and kept in-frame beta chains. Rows merge per CDR3 protein into single entries with the most common DNA and genes. Here the sample has about 300,000 distinct CDR3 sequences; approximately 85% occur a single time. Together, the top ten hold approximately 0.2% of the sample. The source material was CD8+ T cells from PBMCs. The source is a human donor with multiple sclerosis.

The chain employs TRBV13 and TRBJ2-5, with 10 bases fitting TRBD2. V lost 2 bases to trimming and J lost 4 bases; unmatched junction nucleotides: 7. Per the germline V gene, CDR1 is PRHDT and CDR2 is FYEKMQ (reference sequence). The CDR3 contains 16 residues. The CDR3 reads CASSLNLAGVVETQYF. The CDR3 nucleotides are TGTGCCAGCAGCTTAAACCTAGCGGGAGTGGTAGAGACCCAGTACTTC.

V and J are TRBV7-2 and TRBJ2-1, with 10 positions matching TRBD2. This CDR3 is 16 amino acids long. The trim removed 4 bases at V and 7 bases at J, leaving 10 bases unmatched. Germline assignment: CDR1 SGHTA and CDR2 FQGNSA. CDR3 sequence (DNA): TGTGCCAGCAGCTACGGAAGCGGGAGGGCCTGGAATGAGCAGTTCTTC. Protein: CASSYGSGRAWNEQFF.

This chain connects TRBV4-3 to TRBJ2-1; perhaps TRBD2 as D (5 bases). Trimming pared 6 bases from V and 6 bases from J, leaving 15 bases between. This CDR3 has 14 residues. The germline V gene encodes CDR1 LGHNA and CDR2 YSLEER. DNA of the CDR3: TGCGCCAGCAGACCGCCGGACTCGGTCAATGAGCAGTTCTTC. This translates into CASRPPDSVNEQFF.

The V and J genes are TRBV20-1 and TRBJ2-2; a weak D match, TRBD2 (6 bases). This CDR3 comprises 18 residues. Germline lookup yields CDR1 DFQATT and CDR2 SNEGSKA (reference sequence). The V gene lost 0 bases and the J gene lost 0 bases, with 17 bases spanning the gap. CDR3 bases: TGCAGTGCTAGAGATCATGTGGGGGACTCCCCGAACACCGGGGAGCTGTTTTTT. Its protein is CSARDHVGDSPNTGELFF.

The gene calls are TRBV20-1 and TRBJ1-5, with TRBD1 matching 7 bases. The CDR3 extends over 14 amino acids. With V trimmed by 2 bases and J by 3 bases, 4 bases remained unmatched. Germline assignment: CDR1 DFQATT and CDR2 SNEGSKA (reference sequence). The CDR3 loop is CSARQGEVNQPQHF. The CDR3 DNA reads TGCAGTGCTAGACAGGGGGAAGTCAATCAGCCCCAGCATTTT.

This chain connects TRBV4-1 to TRBJ1-5, with D hard to call. The length of the CDR3 is 13 residues. Germline V gives CDR1 MGHRA, CDR2 YSYEKL. V gave up 3 bases and J gave up 8 bases, with 11 bases separating them. This CDR3 is CASSHSDGEPQHF. The CDR3 nucleotides are TGCGCCAGCAGCCATTCAGACGGGGAGCCCCAGCATTTT.

In this sample, this clonotype turned up once. The chain is built from TRBV27 and TRBJ2-1, with 9 positions matching TRBD2. This CDR3 is 16 amino acids long. Trimming took 3 bases from V and 0 from J; bases not matched to a gene: 3. Germline V gives CDR1 MNHEY, CDR2 SMNVEV (reference sequence). CDR3 nucleotides: TGTGCCAGCAGTTTCTTTAGCGGGAGCTCCTACAATGAGCAGTTCTTC. Its protein is CASSFFSGSSYNEQFF.

V and J are TRBV7-9 and TRBJ2-7; 11 nucleotides agree with TRBD2. The CDR3 runs 14 residues. Germline-derived CDR1 and CDR2 are SEHNR and FQNEAQ (reference sequence). Trimming cost V 10 bases and J 2 bases; bases outside gene matches: 7. DNA for the CDR3: TGTGCCACTCAAGTAGCGGGAGGGACCTACGAGCAGTACTTC. Amino acid sequence: CATQVAGGTYEQYF.

This chain links TRBV7-9 with TRBJ2-1; 8 bases are shared with TRBD2. Per the germline V gene, CDR1 is SEHNR and CDR2 is FQNEAQ (reference sequence). J lost 10 bases, V lost 5 bases, and 13 bases had no gene match. The CDR3 extends over 15 amino acids. The chain's CDR3 is CASSNTGTRGIEQFF. DNA for the CDR3: TGTGCCAGCAGCAACACCGGGACTAGGGGGATCGAGCAGTTCTTC.

The V and J genes are TRBV20-1 and TRBJ2-7; 8 nucleotides align to TRBD2. Trimming cost V 2 bases and J 1 base; bases outside gene matches: 1. The CDR3 loop spans 13 amino acids. CDR1 and CDR2 from the germline V gene are DFQATT and SNEGSKA (reference sequence). The CDR3 region is CSARSGSSYEQYF. The CDR3 nucleotides are TGCAGTGCTAGAAGCGGGAGTTCCTACGAGCAGTACTTC.

The chain employs TRBV2 and TRBJ2-7, with TRBD1 as a possible D gene (6 bases). CDR1 is SNHLY, CDR2 FYNNEI, per germline. The CDR3 is 15 residues long. The V gene lost 6 bases and the J gene lost 3 bases, with 18 bases spanning the gap. The CDR3 DNA sequence: TGTGCCAGCAGGGATTGGACAGACAGAAACTACGAGCAGTACTTC. It translates to CASRDWTDRNYEQYF.

The chain links TRBV5-1 to TRBJ2-6; D perhaps matches TRBD2 (6 bases). V dropped 3 bases and J dropped 4 bases, with 11 bases sitting between them. Looked up from germline, CDR1 is SGHRS and CDR2 is YFSETQ. This CDR3 is 15 amino acids long. The CDR3 spells CASSSTGAGANVLTF. CDR3 in DNA: TGCGCCAGCAGCTCTACGGGAGCCGGGGCCAACGTCCTGACTTTC.

The chain is built from TRBV30 and TRBJ1-2; possible D gene TRBD1, 5 bases. The CDR3 loop spans 12 amino acids. Trimming took 3 bases from V and 4 from J, leaving 9 bases between them. Germline V gene sequence: CDR1 GTSNPN, CDR2 SVGIG (reference sequence). In nucleotides, the CDR3 is TGTGCCTGGAGGAGGGGTGGCTATGGCTACACCTTC. As protein: CAWRRGGYGYTF.

J is TRBJ2-7 and V is TRBV29-1, with D perhaps matching TRBD1 or TRBD2 (5 bases each). Germline CDR1 is SQVTM and CDR2 is ANQGSEA. This CDR3 spans 13 amino acids. V lost 4 bases and J 0 bases, leaving 10 bases between the germline ends. The CDR3 DNA is TGCAGCGTTGCAGTGGGACCCTCCTACGAGCAGTACTTC. Translation: CSVAVGPSYEQYF.